These 27 T cell receptor beta chains came from one sample sequenced in a study of monozygotic twins with inflammatory bowel disease. TCRdb re-called the 5' RACE reads, yielding one record per CDR3 amino acid sequence without DNA. The sample data list approximately 210,000 distinct CDR3 sequences. Input material: blood. Every receptor here comes from a human donor with ulcerative colitis or Crohn's disease, or a healthy co-twin of an affected twin (not recorded which).

The chain is built from TRBV5-1 and TRBJ2-3; absent DNA, TCRdb's TRBD2 call cannot be checked. There are 15 residues in the CDR3. CDR1 is SGHRS, CDR2 YFSETQ, per germline. The CDR3 protein is CASSFGAGVRDTQYF.

V usage is TRBV12-3 or TRBV12-4 and J usage is TRBJ1-4. The CDR3 extends over 12 amino acids. The CDR3: CASSRGGEKLFF.

The chain uses TRBV11-2 and TRBJ1-2. CDR1 SGHAT and CDR2 FQNNGV come from the germline V gene. The CDR3 loop spans 15 amino acids. CDR3 amino acids: CASSLMLGTTHGYTF.

The chain has TRBV12-3 or TRBV12-4 and TRBJ2-7; TCRdb lists TRBD1, though no DNA is available to test this call. The CDR3 covers 15 residues. This chain's CDR3 is CASSLVGQGAEEQYF.

V is TRBV7-6 and J is TRBJ2-5; TCRdb proposes TRBD2, but this gene call is untestable without DNA. This CDR3 contains 17 residues. Germline assignment: CDR1 SGHVS and CDR2 FNYEAQ. CDR3 region: CASSPSPAGGPQETQYF.

This chain links TRBV30 with TRBJ1-4. The CDR3 covers 15 residues. Germline CDR1 reads GTSNPN; CDR2 reads SVGIG (reference sequence). The CDR3 loop is CAWSRGPYSDEKLFF.

The genes are TRBV6-2 or TRBV6-3 and TRBJ1-2; TCRdb reports TRBD1, a call that lacks DNA to check it against. CDR1 MNHEY and CDR2 SVGEGT come from the germline V gene. The CDR3 is 16 amino acids. The chain's CDR3 is CASRPLRGQGISGYTF.

The CDR3 here is CASSLGRGGNYGYTF. V is TRBV27 and J is TRBJ1-2; TCRdb returns TRBD1, unconfirmable since there is no DNA. The CDR3 has 15 residues. Germline CDR1 is MNHEY and CDR2 is SMNVEV (reference sequence).

The chain carries TRBV20-1 and TRBJ2-6; absent DNA, TCRdb's TRBD2 call cannot be checked. Looked up from germline, CDR1 is DFQATT and CDR2 is SNEGSKA (reference sequence). This CDR3 contains 16 residues. CDR3 region: CSASFAGNSGANVLTF.

This rearrangement joins TRBV7-9 to TRBJ1-1. The CDR3 sequence is 16 residues long. Looked up from germline, CDR1 is SEHNR and CDR2 is FQNEAQ (reference sequence). The CDR3 loop is CASSYNTDLMNTEAFF.

This chain joins TRBV5-1 and TRBJ2-3; absent DNA, TCRdb's TRBD1 call cannot be checked. CDR3 length: 14 amino acids. In germline, CDR1 is SGHRS, CDR2 YFSETQ. This chain's CDR3 is CASSLGTETDTQYF.

This rearrangement joins TRBV20-1 to TRBJ2-7; TCRdb's assignment of TRBD1 cannot be checked, as there is no DNA. Germline CDR1 reads DFQATT; CDR2 reads SNEGSKA (reference sequence). This CDR3 has 16 residues. This chain's CDR3 is CSASRGSGGPPYEQYF.

V is TRBV7-6 and J is TRBJ2-3. Germline V gives CDR1 SGHVS, CDR2 FNYEAQ. The CDR3 is 13 amino acids. This CDR3 reads CASSSHSTDTQYF.

The rearrangement uses TRBV29-1 and TRBJ2-3; TCRdb names TRBD1, which stays unverified in the absence of DNA. The germline V gene has CDR1 SQVTM and CDR2 ANQGSEA. The CDR3 runs to 12 residues. CDR3 residues: CSVRPPGDTQYF.

The chain combines TRBV7-2 with TRBJ2-7; there is no DNA to check the TCRdb D call of TRBD1. Germline CDR1 SGHTA, CDR2 FQGNSA. This CDR3 has 14 residues. The CDR3 loop reads CASSIPGNVIEQYF.

The chain combines TRBV18 with TRBJ2-7; TCRdb lists TRBD1, though no DNA is available to test this call. CDR1 and CDR2 (germline): KGHSH, LQKENI. The CDR3 extends over 14 amino acids. The CDR3 here is CASSGGSGSYEQYF.

The chain carries TRBV14 and TRBJ2-1; TCRdb indicates TRBD2, and absent DNA this call remains unverified. The CDR3 covers 15 residues. Looked up from germline, CDR1 is SGHDN and CDR2 is FVKESK. The CDR3 protein is CASSQGPGLAPEQFF.

The CDR3 sequence: CASSLSKGTSTGELFF. The chain links TRBV12-3 or TRBV12-4 to TRBJ2-2; the D call from TCRdb, TRBD2, cannot be confirmed without DNA. There are 16 residues in the CDR3.

The rearrangement joins TRBV5-1 to TRBJ2-1; the TCRdb D gene call, TRBD2, has no DNA to confirm it. From germline, CDR1 is SGHRS and CDR2 YFSETQ. This CDR3 spans 17 amino acids. The chain's CDR3 is CASSSASSGGFHNEQFF. Drawing the rest from reference TRBV5-1 and TRBJ2-1, the complete variable domain is KAGVTQTPRYLIKTRGQQVTLSCSPISGHRSVSWYQQTPGQGLQFLFEYFSETQRNKGNFPGRFSGRQFSNSRSEMNVSTLELGDSALYLCASSSASSGGFHNEQFFGPGTRLTVL.

This rearrangement joins TRBV7-2 to TRBJ2-3. The CDR3 covers 13 residues. CDR1 and CDR2 from the germline V gene are SGHTA and FQGNSA. CDR3 in amino acids: CASNGGYTDTQYF.

The J gene is TRBJ2-5, the V gene TRBV5-1; there is no DNA to check the TCRdb D call of TRBD1. Germline CDR1 reads SGHRS; CDR2 reads YFSETQ. This CDR3 has 14 residues. The CDR3 sequence is CASSLKQGQETQYF.

The chain couples TRBV6-5 to TRBJ2-6. The CDR3 sequence is 14 residues long. Germline V gives CDR1 MNHEY, CDR2 SVGAGI. This chain's CDR3 is CASSYISGANVLTF.

The V gene is TRBV6-2 or TRBV6-3, the J gene TRBJ2-1; TCRdb reports TRBD2, a call that lacks DNA to check it against. The CDR3 spans 13 residues. Germline lookup yields CDR1 MNHEY and CDR2 SVGEGT. This CDR3 reads CASSYSGLAGRFF.

The chain carries TRBV12-3 or TRBV12-4 and TRBJ2-5; TCRdb gives TRBD1 as the D gene, but with no DNA this cannot be confirmed. CDR3 length: 14 residues. This CDR3 is CASSLARGGETQYF.

The chain is built from TRBV12-5 and TRBJ1-1; as DNA is missing, the TRBD1 call by TCRdb cannot be tested. The germline CDR1 and CDR2 sequences are LGHNT and FRNRAP. There are 17 residues in the CDR3. The CDR3 here is CASGLVLDRLMNTEAFF.

The chain joins TRBV23-1 to TRBJ2-1; TCRdb indicates TRBD1, and absent DNA this call remains unverified. TRBV23-1 counts as an open reading frame of uncertain function. This CDR3 region has 15 residues. CDR3 region: CASSPEYREFHEQFF.

The chain combines TRBV7-8 with TRBJ1-1; as DNA is missing, the TRBD1 call by TCRdb cannot be tested. Germline values: CDR1 SGHVS, CDR2 FQNEAQ. The CDR3 contains 15 residues. CDR3 protein: CASSRIQGAKTEAFF. The complete variable domain, with remaining parts taken from reference TRBV7-8 and TRBJ1-1, reads GAGVSQSPRYKVAKRGQDVALRCDPISGHVSLFWYQQALGQGPEFLTYFQNEAQLDKSGLPSDRFFAERPEGSVSTLKIQRTQQEDSAVYLCASSRIQGAKTEAFFGQGTRLTVV.